This T cell receptor (beta chain) was found in a study of cytomegalovirus exposure and HLA in healthy donors. At the level of the study: Among the roughly 400 genotyped donors, approximately 81% were placed in the Caucasian-associated ancestry cluster. Findings and limits, study-wide: The classifier, whose performance was assessed in both the original and validation cohorts, reportedly diagnosed cytomegalovirus status with high specificity and sensitivity.

Researchers ran the PCR with 60 Vbeta and 13 Jbeta primers. Authors' data handling: Counted up in a later analysis, unique TCR beta chains came to some 80 million, with some 9.9 million shared. Clones were sequenced by immunoSEQ multiplex PCR, and TCRdb holds only the in-frame ones, with some missing. That table furnishes V, J and clone size, whereas the DNA furnished D and trimming. Of approximately 170,000 clones listed, 60% to 85% were seen once; the top ten hold about 7.7%. As to this clone: The antigen remains unidentified.

Healthy bone marrow donors made up the donor group. Germline CDR1 reads SGHNT; CDR2 reads YYREEE (reference sequence). The ends were cut back, 1 base at V and 4 bases at J, with 15 bases in the middle. The CDR3 runs to 15 residues. Sequencing was done on a sample of PBMCs. The rearrangement links TRBV5-4 to TRBJ2-7, with a possible D match to TRBD2 (5 bases). The clonotype comes from a woman between 40 and 50 years old in good health and CMV-seropositive. In nucleotides, the CDR3 is TGTGCCAGCAGCTTGTTGGTCGGGGTTGGGTACGAGCAGTACTTC. Translation gives CASSLLVGVGYEQYF.